This TCR beta chain was sequenced during a study of cytomegalovirus exposure and HLA in healthy donors (dated by TCRdb to the late 2010s). For context, the study as a whole: An earlier analysis of 587 of the donors reported about 300 Gb of sequence data and around 110 million unique TCR beta sequences obtained from around 170 million T cells. Around 320 gigabases of sequencing data and around 87 million unique TCR sequences were included in an early release covering roughly 600 HLA-typed donors. The genetic ancestry cluster associated with self-reported Caucasian donors included approximately 85% of the 398 genotyped donors. The study aimed to test whether signatures of past pathogen exposure could be identified by cataloging public T cell receptors. Using immunosequencing, the study profiled T cell repertoires from approximately 700 subjects and related those repertoires to cytomegalovirus serostatus. Along with the roughly 670-subject first cohort, a separate validation cohort of around 120 different subjects was used. High-throughput TCR immunosequencing, statistical association of individual TCRs with disease status, and machine learning were combined to predict cytomegalovirus infection status. To study patterns of TCR occurrence, a later analysis re-analyzed previously published TCR beta repertoires from around 660 donors and added high-resolution HLA genotyping. Rather than using new phenotypic data, the later analysis identified candidate immune exposures from TCR beta sequences and from how often those sequences occurred across donors. An earlier analysis of approximately 500 of the donors applied high-throughput TCR beta sequencing to assess whether each TCR beta V gene segment acted as functional or pseudogenic. Alongside the repertoire data, information on donor age, sex, ethnicity and CMV serostatus was compiled. A later genetic analysis used genome-wide SNP genotypes for about three fifths of the roughly 700 donors, treating that subset as a discovery cohort. Every repertoire in the discovery cohort had been generated on one and the same sequencing platform. Class I and class II HLA loci were covered by the typing at four-digit resolution. Typing coverage differed by locus: A, B, C, DRB1 and DQB1 were typed in roughly 620-630 donors, DQA1 in about 500, DPA1 in around 580, and DPB1 in 472. Several DR-DQ haplotypes were handled as single units for association and clustering because linkage in the cohort was strong. Across 398 genotyped donors of the cohort, an average of approximately 240,000 unique TCR beta nucleotide sequences per donor were sequenced, and roughly a sixth of those sequences were non-productive.

The cohort comprised under 700 healthy bone marrow donors. All cohort members were sampled while nominally healthy, although unrecorded immune exposures were likely present. The donor tested CMV seropositive and was one of the 289 seropositive cohort members. Every donor gave a peripheral blood sample, and the peripheral blood mononuclear cells from that sample were used for TCR beta sequencing. Genomic DNA extraction from the blood cell samples was performed with the Qiagen DNeasy Blood Extraction Kit. What the study reported, not specific to this receptor: Linkage disequilibrium might explain the correlated functional status among segregating V segments, but an unknown experimental factor could not be ruled out. Cytomegalovirus status was reported to be diagnosed by the classifier with high specificity and sensitivity in both the original and validation cohorts. Presence/absence analyses assumed roughly uniform sequencing depth across donors, an assumption that may not hold. Compared with equally common non-associated chains, HLA-associated TCR beta chains in a later analysis were more clonally expanded and had lower generation probabilities. A cluster of highly shared sequence variants was judged likely to be a technical artifact of the sequencing pipeline. In an earlier analysis of 587 of the donors, most TCR beta V segments appeared in productive rearrangements about 87% or about 30% of the time, broadly matching IMGT annotations. This cohort had only TCR beta chains sequenced, and the lack of alpha or paired-chain data limited which features could be detected. The authors suggested that the approach could potentially be extended to other disease states and immunological phenotypes. Some IMGT-functional V segments, including TRBV6-2 and TRBV6-3, could not be told apart with the 87-base-pair reads, so those segments were excluded. Most TCR sequences were seen in very few donors, while some public TCRs were found in many individuals. A later analysis associated 15,000 to 20,000 TCR beta sequences with specific HLA alleles at a false discovery rate of 0.05. Because HLA typing was missing for some donors at each locus, association tests included only the typed subset. When HLA alleles, especially DR and DQ, strongly co-occurred, attributing TCR associations to individual alleles was difficult. A total of about 150 TCR beta chains were listed by the study as associated with cytomegalovirus. About 17 rarely observed V segments, including chromosome 9 orphons, were excluded from the earlier analysis of a few hundred of the donors because counts were too low. A later genetic analysis reported fewer N-insertions in productive TCRs among donors in an Asian-associated ancestry cluster than the approximately 700-donor mean. A further reported finding was that TCR beta sequences accurately predicted the HLA-A and HLA-B alleles for most subjects in the first cohort. A later genetic analysis associated a missense DCLRE1C variant with V-gene and J-gene trimming of TCR beta chains, and an independent cohort replicated the association. In a later analysis, several top co-occurrence clusters were reported to appear linked to parvovirus B19, influenza, CMV and Epstein-Barr virus. Immune exposure information for the cohort was limited to CMV serostatus. A few of the identified cytomegalovirus-associated TCR beta chains were confirmed in vitro to be specific for cytomegalovirus antigens. In a later analysis, the rate of TCR association differed among HLA loci, with DRB1 alleles having the most associated TCRs and HLA-C alleles having the fewest. According to a later analysis, most CMV-associated TCR beta chains appeared to be HLA-restricted, and the HLA associations seemed to be driven largely by CMV exposure.

As concerns this clone: Its antigen remains undetermined. Per-base quality was not reported, and no clone a single base away is much larger than it.

V was cut back by 5 bases and J by 2 bases, leaving a gap of 16 bases between them. CDR1 GTSNPN and CDR2 SVGIG were looked up in the germline V gene (reference sequence). Taken from cysteine to phenylalanine, the CDR3 has 14 residues. Only the CDR3 region is kept as DNA, spanning 42 bases read in frame from base 1. Receptor amplification or capture employed the immunoSEQ multiplex PCR assay. The multiplex PCR relied on a mix of 60 forward primers for TCR Vbeta segments and 13 reverse primers for TCR Jbeta segments. A multiplex PCR assay on genomic DNA amplified the CDR3 region of rearranged TCR beta genes. The amplified TCR beta libraries were sequenced on the Illumina HiSeq System as 87-base-pair reads. Concerning the study's data processing: In a later analysis, tens of millions of unique TCR beta chains were counted across the roughly 700 repertoires, and approximately 9.9 million of these chains were shared by at least two donors. Raw reads were error-corrected and collapsed into unique sequences with a nearest-neighbor algorithm that merged closely related sequences to remove PCR and sequencing errors. V, D and J gene segments were assigned by aligning CDR3 sequences to IMGT reference sequences. For a sequence to be retained, at least a six-nucleotide match to both a V gene segment and a J gene segment was required. A rearrangement counted as productive if the CDR3 had no stop codons and remained in frame with V and J, and every other rearrangement counted as non-productive. Following IMGT convention, CDR3 was defined as the stretch from the second conserved V-encoded cysteine to the conserved J-encoded phenylalanine. Sequences without an unambiguous match to a single V gene segment were excluded from the earlier analysis of approximately 560 of the donors. In an earlier analysis of a few hundred of the donors, a V segment was called functional when productive rearrangements were above 56.7%, and segregating when the standard deviation between donors exceeded 5%. A statistical classification framework was built for diagnosing cytomegalovirus status from the catalog of TCR beta chain sequences. In a later analysis, TCR nucleotide sequences were compared against IMGT/GENE-DB human TR gene sequences so that V and J genes could be assigned. A later analysis assigned CDR3 sequences and most-parsimonious VDJ recombination scenarios with the TCRdist pipeline. A later analysis defined each TCR beta chain by its CDR3 amino acid sequence plus V-gene family, and excluded reads lacking a unique V-gene family. In a later analysis, 450 to 600 highly shared, low-generation-probability nucleotide sequences were removed to address suspected cross-contamination and a sequencing artifact. A later analysis calculated a clonal expansion index for each public chain from normalized within-repertoire ranks of inferred template counts. A later analysis computed generation probabilities with a VDJ recombination model fitted to out-of-frame rearrangements, and checked the results against IGoR. Hypergeometric tests were used in a later analysis to score TCR-TCR, TCR-HLA and TCR-CMV co-occurrence, with a repertoire-size bias correction applied to the TCR pairs. In a later analysis, false discovery rates were estimated by permuting HLA or CMV assignments 20 times. In a later analysis, co-occurring TCRs were grouped using DBSCAN, and TCRdist sequence similarity was added for clustering within HLA-allele-positive subsets. Repertoires with fewer than 30,000 or more than 120,000 public chains were left out of co-occurrence clustering, as were about 5 repertoires with anomalous nucleotide sharing. Held by TCRdb, this immuneACCESS table contains in-frame sequences only and omits some clones. Under half of the omission traces to an unresolved V gene where checked; the cause of the rest is unknown. Clone size and V and J calls were adopted from that table, with D and trimming inferred from the DNA. The sample profile shows over 150,000 clones; about four fifths of them were found once. The ten largest make up around 8% of the sample.

The chain couples TRBV30 to TRBJ2-7; the D region possibly corresponds to TRBD1 (5 bases align). This TCR derives from a male donor in good health and CMV-seropositive. Sequencing was carried out using PBMCs. The CDR3 protein sequence reads: CAWARTGNTYEQYF. The sequenced DNA is TGTGCCTGGGCCAGAACAGGAAATACCTACGAGCAGTACTTC. The variable domain in full, with residues beyond the CDR3 obtained from the reference TRBV30 and TRBJ2-7 genes, is SQTIHQWPATLVQPVGSPLSLECTVEGTSNPNLYWYRQAAGRGLQLLFYSVGIGQISSEVPQNLSASRPQDRQFILSSKKLLLSDSGFYLCAWARTGNTYEQYFGPGTRLTVT.